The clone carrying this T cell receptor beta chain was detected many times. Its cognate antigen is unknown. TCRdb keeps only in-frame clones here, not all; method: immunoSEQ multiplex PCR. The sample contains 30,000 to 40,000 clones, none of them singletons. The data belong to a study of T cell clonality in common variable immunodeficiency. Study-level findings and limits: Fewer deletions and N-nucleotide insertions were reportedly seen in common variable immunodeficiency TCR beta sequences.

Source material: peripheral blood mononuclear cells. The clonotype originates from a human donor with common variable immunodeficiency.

CDR3 DNA, as far as it was read: TGTGCCAGTAGTTCCGACAGGGGGCTGTGGCAGCCC. It translates to CASSSDRGLWQP. The complete CDR3 reads CASSSDRGLWQPQHF. J is TRBJ1-5 and V is TRBV19, with TRBD1 identical over 10 bases. Read coverage stops 3 residues before the CDR3 terminus; the germline J gene supplies the remainder. Germline CDR1 reads LNHDA; CDR2 reads SQIVND (reference sequence). The V gene end was trimmed by 5 bases and the J gene end by 7 bases; junction bases not matched to a gene: 8. The CDR3 consists of 15 residues.